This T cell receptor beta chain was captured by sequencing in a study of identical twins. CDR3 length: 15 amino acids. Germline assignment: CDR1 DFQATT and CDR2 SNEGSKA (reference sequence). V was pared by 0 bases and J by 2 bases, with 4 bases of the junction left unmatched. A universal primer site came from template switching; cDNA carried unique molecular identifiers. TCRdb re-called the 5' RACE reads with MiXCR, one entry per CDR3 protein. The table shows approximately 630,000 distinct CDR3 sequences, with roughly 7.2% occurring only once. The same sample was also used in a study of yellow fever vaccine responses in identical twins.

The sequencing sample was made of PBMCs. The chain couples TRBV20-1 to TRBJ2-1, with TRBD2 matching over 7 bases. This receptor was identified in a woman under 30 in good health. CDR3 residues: CSARDLSGAYNEQFF. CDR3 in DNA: TGCAGTGCTAGAGATCTCAGCGGGGCCTACAATGAGCAGTTCTTC.